Each of the 30 T cell receptor beta chains below was sequenced from the same sample in a study of blood T cell repertoires in COVID-19. Sequencing used immunoSEQ multiplex PCR; TCRdb keeps in-frame clones, though not all of them. The sample carries 37,000 or so clones, about nine tenths recorded once. Material: peripheral blood. The receptors here all came from a human donor in a cohort sampled during active COVID-19.

The rearrangement links TRBV20-1 to TRBJ2-1, with D possibly TRBD1 on 6 matching bases. V was shortened by 3 bases and J by 4 bases, with 16 bases between the two germline ends. CDR1 DFQATT and CDR2 SNEGSKA come from the germline V gene (reference sequence). The CDR3 is made up of 15 amino acids. In nucleotides, the CDR3 is TGCAGTGCTAGTTCAGGGGACCGCAATTACAATGAGCAGTTCTTC. It translates to CSASSGDRNYNEQFF.

This clone was counted once. The CDR3 region has the DNA TGCGCCAGCAGCCGAGAACCTCCGGGACAGGGGGTTTTATATGGCTACACCTTC. Amino acids: CASSREPPGQGVLYGYTF. The rearrangement uses TRBV4-1 and TRBJ1-2; 11 bases agree with TRBD1. In germline, CDR1 is MGHRA, CDR2 YSYEKL. V was clipped by 4 bases and J by 5 bases; unmatched bases: 15. The CDR3 loop spans 18 amino acids.

The chain employs TRBV28 and TRBJ2-7; D might be TRBD2 (5 bases). The germline CDR1 and CDR2 sequences are MDHEN and SYDVKM. V was shortened by 6 bases and J by 0 bases, with 18 bases between the two germline ends. The CDR3 has 16 amino acids. The CDR3 loop is CASSSPGERSSYEQYF. As DNA, the CDR3 is TGTGCCAGCAGCAGCCCCGGGGAGCGTTCCTCCTACGAGCAGTACTTC.

The chain combines TRBV2 with TRBJ2-5; 8 nucleotides match TRBD2. Germline V gives CDR1 SNHLY, CDR2 FYNNEI. This CDR3 region has 17 residues. V lost 8 bases and J lost 4; bases outside the gene matches: 18. CDR3 region: CASGCLSTSEGLETQYF. The CDR3 DNA follows: TGTGCCAGCGGATGCCTCTCGACTAGCGAGGGACTAGAGACCCAGTACTTC.

This clone appeared once. The chain is built from TRBV11-2 and TRBJ1-2; 7 nucleotides align to TRBD1. Germline V gene lookup returns CDR1 SGHAT and CDR2 FQNNGV. The CDR3 extends over 15 amino acids. The junction had 15 bases not matched to a gene; V was cut back by 5 bases and J by 9 bases. The CDR3 nucleotides read TGTGCCAGCAGCCCGCGTAGGGGGCTTCGGGGGAGCTACACCTTC. This sequence encodes CASSPRRGLRGSYTF.

This clone was seen only a few times. This sequence joins TRBV5-6 and TRBJ2-2, with 8 bases matching TRBD1. CDR3 size: 16 residues. CDR1 and CDR2 (germline): SGHDT, YYEEEE. V was pared by 3 bases and J by 4 bases, with 8 bases of the junction left unmatched. This CDR3 reads CASSSVQGEVTGELFF. CDR3 bases: TGTGCCAGCAGCTCCGTACAGGGGGAGGTCACCGGGGAGCTGTTTTTT.

This chain links TRBV18 with TRBJ1-2; maybe TRBD1 (5 bases). This CDR3 contains 13 residues. The V end was cut by 3 bases, the J end by 7 bases, with 12 bases between. The V gene's germline CDR1 is KGHSH and CDR2 LQKENI. CDR3 nucleotide sequence: TGTGCCAGCTCACCCCGAGGGGAGGCTGGCTACACCTTC. Translated: CASSPRGEAGYTF.

The V and J genes are TRBV25-1 and TRBJ2-1; TRBD2 matches 12 bases. Germline CDR1 is MGHDK and CDR2 is SYGVNS. J lost 1 base, V lost 3 bases, and 4 bases had no gene match. The CDR3 runs 17 residues. CDR3 in DNA: TGTGCCAGCAGTGAGACTAGCGGGGGCCAATCCTACAATGAGCAGTTCTTC. Translating it yields CASSETSGGQSYNEQFF.

The chain has TRBV5-1 and TRBJ1-4, with 10 bases matching TRBD1. Trimming cost V 3 bases and J 6 bases; bases outside gene matches: 5. This CDR3 has 15 residues. Germline lookup yields CDR1 SGHRS and CDR2 YFSETQ. The CDR3 DNA reads as TGCGCCAGCAGCTCAGACAGGGGGCGCGATGAAAAACTGTTTTTT. This translates into CASSSDRGRDEKLFF.

The chain carries TRBV14 and TRBJ2-1; a possible D gene is TRBD2 (6 bases). Germline V gives CDR1 SGHDN, CDR2 FVKESK. The CDR3 runs 13 residues. The V end lost 2 bases, the J end lost 10 bases, and 12 bases lay between the germline ends. CDR3 region: CASSQSRDGEQFF. In DNA form, the CDR3 reads TGTGCCAGCAGCCAATCGCGGGACGGGGAGCAGTTCTTC.

The chain links TRBV5-6 to TRBJ2-6; tentative D call: TRBD1 (7 bases). V shed 1 base and J shed 1 base, with 18 bases lying between them. CDR3 length: 19 residues. Germline CDR1 is SGHDT and CDR2 is YYEEEE. The DNA of the CDR3 is TGTGCCAGCAGCTTGTTTGGGGGGACAGCCGGTTCTGGGGCCAACGTCCTGACTTTC. It is translated as CASSLFGGTAGSGANVLTF.

This clone has a handful of counts. The chain has TRBV5-1 and TRBJ2-2, with TRBD1 as a possible D gene (5 bases). This CDR3 spans 14 amino acids. Trimming removed 4 bases from V and 3 bases from J, with 10 bases in between. The V gene's germline CDR1 is SGHRS and CDR2 YFSETQ. The CDR3 loop is CASSRTQDTGELFF. CDR3 bases: TGCGCCAGCAGCAGGACACAAGACACCGGGGAGCTGTTTTTT.

The chain is built from TRBV7-6 and TRBJ2-7; 7 bases are a match to TRBD1. V dropped 1 base and J dropped 6; count of bases not matched to a gene: 6. The CDR3 is 14 amino acids. Germline lookup yields CDR1 SGHVS and CDR2 FNYEAQ. CDR3 nucleotide sequence: TGTGCCAGCAGCTTAGAAGACAGGGCGGGCGAGCAGTACTTC. Protein: CASSLEDRAGEQYF. The whole variable domain, remainder taken from reference TRBV7-6 and TRBJ2-7, is GAGVSQSPRYKVTKRGQDVALRCDPISGHVSLYWYRQALGQGPEFLTYFNYEAQQDKSGLPNDRFSAERPEGSISTLTIQRTEQRDSAMYRCASSLEDRAGEQYFGPGTRLTVT.

This rearrangement joins TRBV7-9 to TRBJ2-3, with TRBD1 identical over 12 bases. Trimming removed 4 bases from V and 3 bases from J; junction bases left unmatched: 5. This CDR3 is 16 amino acids long. CDR1 is SEHNR, CDR2 FQNEAQ, per germline (reference sequence). This CDR3 is CASSSGGQGATDTQYF. CDR3 bases: TGTGCCAGCAGCTCAGGGGGACAGGGGGCAACAGATACGCAGTATTTT. The variable domain in full, with the rest retrieved from reference TRBV7-9 and TRBJ2-3, is DTGVSQNPRHKITKRGQNVTFRCDPISEHNRLYWYRQTLGQGPEFLTYFQNEAQLEKSRLLSDRFSAERPKGSFSTLEIQRTEQGDSAMYLCASSSGGQGATDTQYFGPGTRLTVL.

The chain has TRBV7-9 and TRBJ2-7; 9 nucleotides match TRBD1. The germline V gene has CDR1 SEHNR and CDR2 FQNEAQ (reference sequence). This CDR3 contains 13 residues. Trimming cost V 6 bases and J 6 bases; bases outside gene matches: 6. CDR3 DNA sequence: TGTGCCAGCAGTCCACAGGGGGCGGGCGAGCAGTACTTC. Translating gives CASSPQGAGEQYF.

The J gene is TRBJ2-4, the V gene TRBV10-2; TRBD1 aligns across 8 bases. The CDR3 is 15 residues long. The germline gives CDR1 WSHSY, CDR2 SAAADI. V was pared by 5 bases and J by 9 bases, with 12 bases of the junction left unmatched. The DNA of the CDR3 is TGCGCCAGCAGTCTCTTAAACGACAGGGGAGGCATTCAGTACTTC. Protein sequence: CASSLLNDRGGIQYF.

The gene calls are TRBV7-8 and TRBJ2-7; TRBD1 is a possible D gene (5 bases). This CDR3 comprises 16 residues. Germline CDR1 is SGHVS and CDR2 is FQNEAQ. Trimming shortened V by 4 bases and J by 1 base, and 17 bases separated the two germline ends. DNA of the CDR3: TGTGCCAGCAGCTCCTCCCTCAGGGATGGGTCCTACGAGCAGTACTTC. As protein: CASSSSLRDGSYEQYF. Combining the CDR3 with reference TRBV7-8 and TRBJ2-7 gives the whole variable domain GAGVSQSPRYKVAKRGQDVALRCDPISGHVSLFWYQQALGQGPEFLTYFQNEAQLDKSGLPSDRFFAERPEGSVSTLKIQRTQQEDSAVYLCASSSSLRDGSYEQYFGPGTRLTVT.

The chain combines TRBV6-2 or TRBV6-3 with TRBJ1-1; D ambiguous. The germline V and J ends were trimmed by 4 bases and 5 bases, with 8 bases remaining between them. The CDR3 is 12 amino acids. The germline V gene encodes CDR1 MNHEY and CDR2 SVGEGT. CDR3 amino acids: CASSWYRTEAFF. As DNA, the CDR3 is TGTGCCAGCAGTTGGTATCGGACTGAAGCTTTCTTT.

The chain employs TRBV11-3 and TRBJ2-3, with 8 bases that match TRBD2. Germline trimming cut 0 bases from V and 0 bases from J; bases unmatched to any gene: 5. CDR1 and CDR2 from the germline V gene are SGHNT and YENEEA. CDR3 length: 17 amino acids. For the CDR3, the DNA is TGTGCCAGCAGCTTAGAGGGGACTAGGGGGAGCACAGATACGCAGTATTTT. It is translated as CASSLEGTRGSTDTQYF.

The rearrangement joins TRBV28 to TRBJ2-5; possible D gene TRBD1, 6 bases. The CDR3 contains 12 residues. Germline V gene sequence: CDR1 MDHEN, CDR2 SYDVKM. Trimming took 8 bases from V and 5 from J, leaving 12 bases between them. CDR3 nucleotides: TGTGCCAGCGCTCAGGGGAAGGAGACCCAGTACTTC. Translation: CASAQGKETQYF.

The V call is TRBV11-2, the J call TRBJ2-1; possibly TRBD2 for D (5 bases). Germline V gene lookup returns CDR1 SGHAT and CDR2 FQNNGV. Trimming pared 0 bases from V and 4 bases from J, leaving 10 bases between. The CDR3 spans 15 residues. The CDR3 protein is CASSLERLPYNEQFF. CDR3 sequence (DNA): TGTGCCAGCAGCTTAGAGCGACTACCTTACAATGAGCAGTTCTTC.

The chain links TRBV5-4 to TRBJ2-3; possibly TRBD2 for D (6 bases). The CDR3 covers 12 residues. V lost 10 bases and J 2 bases, leaving 11 bases between the germline ends. Germline-derived CDR1 and CDR2 are SGHNT and YYREEE (reference sequence). As DNA, the CDR3 is TGTGCCTCCAGGAGGGACACAGATACGCAGTATTTT. Its protein is CASRRDTDTQYF.

The rearrangement uses TRBV12-3 or TRBV12-4 and TRBJ1-2, with D uncertain. The ends were cut back, 3 bases at V and 5 bases at J, with 7 bases in the middle. The CDR3 has 12 residues. The CDR3 DNA reads TGTGCCAGCAGTTTGAGGGCGTATGGCTACACCTTC. This gives the protein CASSLRAYGYTF.

The gene calls are TRBV5-1 and TRBJ1-1; D not certain. Germline loops: CDR1 SGHRS, CDR2 YFSETQ. Deletions cut 0 bases from V and 0 bases from J, with 9 bases between. The CDR3 runs to 15 residues. The CDR3 sequence is CASSLAGSLNTEAFF. Here the CDR3 DNA reads TGCGCCAGCAGCTTGGCCGGGAGTTTGAACACTGAAGCTTTCTTT.

This clone was found once. This chain connects TRBV6-5 to TRBJ2-7, with 10 bases that match TRBD2. The CDR3 covers 13 residues. Trimming cost V 7 bases and J 0 bases; bases outside gene matches: 0. The germline V gene has CDR1 MNHEY and CDR2 SVGAGI. For the CDR3, the DNA is TGTGCCAGCACTAGCGGGAGCTCCTACGAGCAGTACTTC. Translating gives CASTSGSSYEQYF.

The CDR3 nucleotides read TGTGCCATCACCCCTGGGACAGGGGAAGGCACTGAAGCTTTCTTT. As protein: CAITPGTGEGTEAFF. The chain is built from TRBV10-3 and TRBJ1-1, with 10 bases aligning to TRBD1. After removal of 7 bases from V and 4 bases from J, the junction contained 9 bases not matched to a gene. Per the germline V gene, CDR1 is ENHRY and CDR2 is SYGVKD. The CDR3 consists of 15 residues.

Here the CDR3 DNA reads TGCGCCAGCAAGGCAGGGGGTATGAACACTGAAGCTTTCTTT. It translates to CASKAGGMNTEAFF. The J gene is TRBJ1-1, the V gene TRBV10-1, with 7 nucleotides matching TRBD1. V shed 7 bases and J 0 bases; nucleotides not matched to a gene: 5. The germline CDR1 and CDR2 sequences are WNHNN and SYGVQD (reference sequence). This CDR3 spans 14 amino acids.

The chain recombines TRBV5-1 with TRBJ2-1, with 7 bases identical to TRBD2. CDR3 length: 16 residues. The trim removed 0 bases at V and 5 bases at J, leaving 8 bases unmatched. Germline V lookup: CDR1 SGHRS, CDR2 YFSETQ. The CDR3 spells CASSLETSRINNEQFF. In DNA, the CDR3 is TGCGCCAGCAGCTTGGAGACTAGCAGAATCAACAATGAGCAGTTCTTC.

V and J are TRBV27 and TRBJ2-5; D might be TRBD2 (6 bases). The germline gives CDR1 MNHEY, CDR2 SMNVEV (reference sequence). Trimming pared 6 bases from V and 1 base from J, leaving 6 bases between. The CDR3 has 12 residues. CDR3: CASRGGQETQYF. DNA for the CDR3: TGTGCCAGCAGGGGGGGCCAAGAGACCCAGTACTTC.

The chain couples TRBV28 to TRBJ2-5; 8 nucleotides line up with TRBD2. The V gene end was trimmed by 7 bases and the J gene end by 1 base; junction bases not matched to a gene: 8. Per germline, CDR1 MDHEN and CDR2 SYDVKM. CDR3 size: 15 residues. The CDR3 nucleotides are TGTGCCAGCATCAGTAGCGGGGCCCCCCAAGAGACCCAGTACTTC. The encoded protein is CASISSGAPQETQYF.